A selection of T cell receptor beta chains follows, all from one sample in a study of shared clonotypes between healthy human individuals. Repertoires were generated with immunoSEQ multiplex PCR, while TCRdb's copy carries only in-frame clones and drops some. Seen here are some 1.5 million clones, under 99% observed once, and the top ten hold 0.4% to 0.45%. The sequencing input was naive CD4+ T cells sorted from blood. The source is a man under 40 in good health. The CDR3 runs from the conserved cysteine through the conserved F or W. D genes are given only for firm matches. Some rows have no size entry. The others give once, few or many, or a class for an expanded clone.

clone_size	d_call	v_call	j_call	cdr3_nt	cdr3_aa
-	TRBD1	TRBV28	TRBJ1-5	TGTGCCAGCAGTAACAGGGGACGGCAGCCCCAGCATTTT	CASSNRGRQPQHF
-	-	TRBV18	TRBJ2-5	TGTGCCAGCTCACCGAACTCGGGGAGTCTGGAGACCCAGTACTTC	CASSPNSGSLETQYF
-	TRBD1	TRBV7-2	TRBJ2-7	TGTGCCAGCAGCTTAGCCGGGACAGCCATAGTTGAGCAGTACTTC	CASSLAGTAIVEQYF
-	-	TRBV28	TRBJ1-5	TGTGCCAGCAGTCGACAGGCTCGGGCTCAGCCCCAGCATTTT	CASSRQARAQPQHF
-	-	TRBV5-6	TRBJ1-3	TGTGCCAGCAGCCCGGAGGCAGGAAACACCATATATTTT	CASSPEAGNTIYF
-	-	TRBV5-1	TRBJ2-7	TGCGCCAGCAGCAGTCAGGGGATTACCTACGAGCAGTACTTC	CASSSQGITYEQYF
-	-	TRBV5-1	TRBJ2-1	TGCGCCAGCGGGACGGGAGATGAGCAGTTCTTC	CASGTGDEQFF
-	-	TRBV18	TRBJ2-5	TGTGCCAGCTCACCACGGTCGGCGTCCCAAGAGACCCAGTACTTC	CASSPRSASQETQYF
-	-	TRBV6-5	TRBJ1-2	TGTGCCAGCAGTTACGCGCCAGCTAACTATGGCTACACCTTC	CASSYAPANYGYTF
-	-	TRBV28	TRBJ2-2	TGTGCCAGCAGTTTAAGGGGTAGAAGGTACGCGAACACCGGGGAGCTGTTTTTT	CASSLRGRRYANTGELFF
-	-	TRBV10-2	TRBJ2-7	TGCGCCAGCAGTGAGACAGGGCTTCGGGAGCAGTACTTC	CASSETGLREQYF
-	-	TRBV29-1	TRBJ2-3	TGCAGCGTTGATTATACAGACTCAGGGTATACGCAGTATTTT	CSVDYTDSGYTQYF
-	-	TRBV9	TRBJ2-2	TGTGCCAGCAGCGTAGTGGAGGGGAGTCCGGACACCGGGGAGCTGTTTTTT	CASSVVEGSPDTGELFF
once	TRBD1	TRBV5-5	TRBJ2-1	TGTGCCAGCAGCTTGGCGGGACAGGACTACAATGAGCAGTTCTTC	CASSLAGQDYNEQFF
-	-	TRBV7-2	TRBJ2-1	TGTGCCAGCAGTCTCGGGGGACCTCCTGGCAATGAGCAGTTCTTC	CASSLGGPPGNEQFF
-	TRBD1	TRBV7-9	TRBJ2-2	TGTGCCAGCAGGGTACAGGGGGCCGGGGAGCTGTTTTTT	CASRVQGAGELFF
-	-	TRBV27	TRBJ1-5	TGTGCCAGCAGTTTATCGACAACCGGGGGCAATCAGCCCCAGCATTTT	CASSLSTTGGNQPQHF
-	TRBD1	TRBV5-6	TRBJ1-2	TGTGCCAGCAGCGGGACAGGGAGGGACTATGGCTACACCTTC	CASSGTGRDYGYTF
-	-	TRBV7-2	TRBJ2-7	TGTGCCAGCAGCTTGAATGGGGGCCCCCCGGACTACGAGCAGTACTTC	CASSLNGGPPDYEQYF
-	TRBD2	TRBV5-4	TRBJ2-3	TGTGCCAGCAGCTTGGGACTAGCGGCAGATACGCAGTATTTT	CASSLGLAADTQYF
-	TRBD2	TRBV7-9	TRBJ2-1	TGTGCCAGCAGCTTAATTTCAAGCGGGAGGAGGGCCAATGAGCAGTTCTTC	CASSLISSGRRANEQFF
-	-	TRBV29-1	TRBJ1-1	TGCAGCGTTGAAAGGGGGATGAACACTGAAGCTTTCTTT	CSVERGMNTEAFF
-	TRBD2	TRBV27	TRBJ2-1	TGTGCCAGCAGGCCTTGGGGGGGAGATGAGCAGTTCTTC	CASRPWGGDEQFF
-	-	TRBV7-2	TRBJ1-1	TGTGCCAGCAGTCAGAATCCAAGGTGGGACATGAAAGCTTTCTTT	CASSQNPRWDMKAFF
-	TRBD1	TRBV7-8	TRBJ1-1	TGTGCCAGCAGCACCTCGACAGGGCTGAACACTGAAGCTTTCTTT	CASSTSTGLNTEAFF
-	-	TRBV5-4	TRBJ2-5	TGTGCCTCTCATAGGGGGCAAGAGACCCAGTACTTC	CASHRGQETQYF
-	TRBD2	TRBV30	TRBJ2-3	TGTGCCTTTGACCTAGCGGGAGGGACAGATACGCAGTATTTT	CAFDLAGGTDTQYF
-	-	TRBV6-5	TRBJ1-1	TGTGCCAGCGGACGGGCCCCGGACACTGAAGCTTTCTTT	CASGRAPDTEAFF
-	-	TRBV5-6	TRBJ2-3	TGTGCCAGCAGCTTCAGAGGTGTCCACACAGATACGCAGTATTTT	CASSFRGVHTDTQYF
-	TRBD2	TRBV7-2	TRBJ2-1	TGTGGATCCAGCGGGGGAAATGAGCAGTTCTTC	CGSSGGNEQFF
-	TRBD2	TRBV30	TRBJ2-1	TGTGCCTGGAGTCCACTAGCGGGAGGGGTCGGTGAGCAGTTCTTC	CAWSPLAGGVGEQFF
-	TRBD2	TRBV29-1	TRBJ2-7	TGCAGCGTTGCACCTAGCGGGAGAGCTGACGAGCAGTACTTC	CSVAPSGRADEQYF
-	-	TRBV7-9	TRBJ1-2	TGTGCCAGCAGTTTAGGACGCCTGGGGTCAGGCGGAGGCTACACCTTC	CASSLGRLGSGGGYTF
-	-	TRBV5-6	TRBJ2-7	TGTGCCAGCAGCTTGGGCACCTACGAGCAGTACTTC	CASSLGTYEQYF
-	-	TRBV11-3	TRBJ2-1	TGTGCCAGCAGCTTCCGGGGAAGGAATGAGCAGTTCTTC	CASSFRGRNEQFF
-	TRBD2	TRBV6-1	TRBJ2-1	TGTGCCAGCAGCCGCTCGAGCGGGGCCTACAATGAGCAGTTCTTC	CASSRSSGAYNEQFF
-	TRBD1	TRBV5-1	TRBJ1-5	TGCGCCAGCAGCTTGGTTGCAGGGGGTGATCAGCCCCAGCATTTT	CASSLVAGGDQPQHF
-	-	TRBV2	TRBJ2-2	TGTGCCAGCAGTGTCTTGCGGCCCACCGGGGAGCTGTTTTTT	CASSVLRPTGELFF
-	-	TRBV5-1	TRBJ1-1	TGCGCCAGCAGCTTGGTCGGACATAAGAACACTGAAGCTTTCTTT	CASSLVGHKNTEAFF